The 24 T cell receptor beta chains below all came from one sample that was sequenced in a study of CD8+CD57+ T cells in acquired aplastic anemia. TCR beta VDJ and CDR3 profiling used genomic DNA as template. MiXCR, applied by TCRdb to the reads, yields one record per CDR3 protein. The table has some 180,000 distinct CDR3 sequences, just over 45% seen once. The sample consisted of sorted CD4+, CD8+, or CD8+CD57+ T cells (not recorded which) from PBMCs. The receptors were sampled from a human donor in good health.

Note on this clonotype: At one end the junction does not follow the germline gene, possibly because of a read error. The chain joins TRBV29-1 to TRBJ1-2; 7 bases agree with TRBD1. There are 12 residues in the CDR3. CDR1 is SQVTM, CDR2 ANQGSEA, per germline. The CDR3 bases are TGCAGTGTTGTTAGGGGGCCCTATGGCTACACCTTC. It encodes CSVVRGPYGYTF.

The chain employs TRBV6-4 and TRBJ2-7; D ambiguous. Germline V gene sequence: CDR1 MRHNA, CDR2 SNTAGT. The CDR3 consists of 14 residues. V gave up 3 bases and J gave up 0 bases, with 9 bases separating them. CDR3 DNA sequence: TGTGCCAGCAGTGAATCCAGCGCCTCCTACGAGCAGTACTTC. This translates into CASSESSASYEQYF.

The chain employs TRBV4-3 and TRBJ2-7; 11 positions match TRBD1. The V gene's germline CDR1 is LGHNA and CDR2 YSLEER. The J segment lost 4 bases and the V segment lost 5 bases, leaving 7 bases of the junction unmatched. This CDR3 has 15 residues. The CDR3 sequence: CASSLDRGQWYEQYF. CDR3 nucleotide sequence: TGCGCCAGCAGCTTGGACAGGGGGCAGTGGTACGAGCAGTACTTC.

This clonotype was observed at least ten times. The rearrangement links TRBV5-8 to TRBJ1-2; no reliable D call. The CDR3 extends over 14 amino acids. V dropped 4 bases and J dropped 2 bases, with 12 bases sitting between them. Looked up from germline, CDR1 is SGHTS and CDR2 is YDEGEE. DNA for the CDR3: TGTGCCAGCAGCGCAACCGGGTCCAACTATGGCTACACCTTC. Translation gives CASSATGSNYGYTF.

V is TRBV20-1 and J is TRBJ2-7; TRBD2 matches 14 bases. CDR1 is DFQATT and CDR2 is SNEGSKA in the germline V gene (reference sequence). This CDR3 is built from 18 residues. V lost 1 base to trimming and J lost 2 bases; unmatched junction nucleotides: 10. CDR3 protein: CSARAVGTSGRAPYEQYF. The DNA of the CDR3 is TGCAGTGCTAGAGCGGTGGGGACTAGCGGGAGAGCACCCTACGAGCAGTACTTC.

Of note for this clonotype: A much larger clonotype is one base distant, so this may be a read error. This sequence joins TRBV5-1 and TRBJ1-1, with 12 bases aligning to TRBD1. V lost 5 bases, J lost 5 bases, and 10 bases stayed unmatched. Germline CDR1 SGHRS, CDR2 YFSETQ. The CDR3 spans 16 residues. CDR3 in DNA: TGCGCCAGCAGTCCTTTTGGGGGACAGGGGGCTACTGAAGCTTTCTTT. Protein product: CASSPFGGQGATEAFF.

The CDR3 sequence is CASGQSSVTEAFF. The CDR3 bases are TGTGCCAGCGGTCAGTCCTCGGTCACTGAAGCTTTCTTT. This chain links TRBV12-3 or TRBV12-4 with TRBJ1-1; D is ambiguous. Trimming took 8 bases from V and 4 from J, leaving 14 bases between them. CDR3 length equals 13 residues.

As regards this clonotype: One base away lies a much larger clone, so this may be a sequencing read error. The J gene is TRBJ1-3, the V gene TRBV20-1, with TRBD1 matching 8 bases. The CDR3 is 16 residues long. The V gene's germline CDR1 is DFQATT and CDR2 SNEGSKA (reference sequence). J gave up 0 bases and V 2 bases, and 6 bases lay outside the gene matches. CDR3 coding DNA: TGCAGTGCTAGAAGGACAGGGACCTGCTCTGGAAACACCATATATTTT. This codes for CSARRTGTCSGNTIYF.

In nucleotides, the CDR3 is TGTGCCAGCAGCTTAGGCGGGCAGGCGGAGACCCAGTACTTC. Translating it yields CASSLGGQAETQYF. The chain joins TRBV7-2 to TRBJ2-5; D is perhaps TRBD2 (5 bases). Germline values: CDR1 SGHTA, CDR2 FQGNSA. The CDR3 loop spans 14 amino acids. Deletions cut 1 base from V and 5 bases from J, with 11 bases between.

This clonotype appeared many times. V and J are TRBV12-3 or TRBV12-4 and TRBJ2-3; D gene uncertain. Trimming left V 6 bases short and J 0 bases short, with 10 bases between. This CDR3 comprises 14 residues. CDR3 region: CASRDDSSTDTQYF. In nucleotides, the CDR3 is TGTGCCAGCAGGGACGACTCTAGCACAGATACGCAGTATTTT.

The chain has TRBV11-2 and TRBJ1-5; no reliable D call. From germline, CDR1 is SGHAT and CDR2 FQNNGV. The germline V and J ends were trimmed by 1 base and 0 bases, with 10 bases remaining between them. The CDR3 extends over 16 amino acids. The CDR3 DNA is TGTGCCAGCAGCTTAGGACGGACCACTAGCAATCAGCCCCAGCATTTT. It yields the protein CASSLGRTTSNQPQHF.

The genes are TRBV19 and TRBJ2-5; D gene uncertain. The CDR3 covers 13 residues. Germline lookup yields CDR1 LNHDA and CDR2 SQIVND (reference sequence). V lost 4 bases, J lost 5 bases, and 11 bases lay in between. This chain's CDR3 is CASSRSDGETQYF. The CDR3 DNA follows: TGTGCCAGTAGTAGGTCCGATGGGGAGACCCAGTACTTC.

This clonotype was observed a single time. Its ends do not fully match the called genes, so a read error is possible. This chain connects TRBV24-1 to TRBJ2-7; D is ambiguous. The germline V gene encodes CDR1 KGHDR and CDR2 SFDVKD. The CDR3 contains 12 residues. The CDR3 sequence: CATSVLSHEQYF. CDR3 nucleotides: TGTGCCACCAGCGTCCTCTCCCACGAGCAGTACTTC.

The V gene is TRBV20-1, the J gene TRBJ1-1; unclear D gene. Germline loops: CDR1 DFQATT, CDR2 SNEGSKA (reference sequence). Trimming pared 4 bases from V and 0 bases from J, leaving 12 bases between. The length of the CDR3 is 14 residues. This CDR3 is CSAKVRAMNTEAFF. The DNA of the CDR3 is TGCAGTGCTAAGGTGAGGGCGATGAACACTGAAGCTTTCTTT.

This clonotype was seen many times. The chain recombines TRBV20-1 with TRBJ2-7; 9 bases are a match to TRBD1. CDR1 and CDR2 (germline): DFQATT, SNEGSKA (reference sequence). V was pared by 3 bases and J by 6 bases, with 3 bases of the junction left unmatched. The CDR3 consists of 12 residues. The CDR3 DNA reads TGCAGTGCTAGGACGACAGGGGGCGAGCAGTACTTC. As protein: CSARTTGGEQYF.

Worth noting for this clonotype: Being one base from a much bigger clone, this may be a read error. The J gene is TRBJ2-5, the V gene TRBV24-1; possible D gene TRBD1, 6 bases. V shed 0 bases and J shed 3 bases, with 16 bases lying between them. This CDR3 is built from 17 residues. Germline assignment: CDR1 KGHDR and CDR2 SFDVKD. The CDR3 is CATSDLGPRGYKETQYF. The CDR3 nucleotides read TGTGCCACCAGTGATTTGGGCCCAAGGGGGTATAAAGAGACCCAGTACTTC.

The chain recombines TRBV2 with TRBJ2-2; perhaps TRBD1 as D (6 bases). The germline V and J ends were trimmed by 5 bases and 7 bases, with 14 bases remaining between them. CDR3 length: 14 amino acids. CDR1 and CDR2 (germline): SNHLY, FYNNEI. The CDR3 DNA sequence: TGTGCCAGCAGTTCGTCGACAGGCCACGGGGAGCTGTTTTTT. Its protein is CASSSSTGHGELFF. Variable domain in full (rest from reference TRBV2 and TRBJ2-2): EPEVTQTPSHQVTQMGQEVILRCVPISNHLYFYWYRQILGQKVEFLVSFYNNEISEKSEIFDDQFSVERPDGSNFTLKIRSTKLEDSAMYFCASSSSTGHGELFFGEGSRLTVL.

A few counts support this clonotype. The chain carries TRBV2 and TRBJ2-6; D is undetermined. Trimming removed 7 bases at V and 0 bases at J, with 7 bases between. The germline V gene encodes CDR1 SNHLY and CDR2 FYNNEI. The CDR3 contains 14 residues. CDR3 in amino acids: CASTLPSGANVLTF. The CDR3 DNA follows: TGTGCCAGCACCTTACCCTCTGGGGCCAACGTCCTGACTTTC.

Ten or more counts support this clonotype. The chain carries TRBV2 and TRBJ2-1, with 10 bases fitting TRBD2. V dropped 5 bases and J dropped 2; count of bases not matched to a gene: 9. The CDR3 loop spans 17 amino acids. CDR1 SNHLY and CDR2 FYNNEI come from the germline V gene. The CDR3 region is CASSLASGRGAYNEQFF. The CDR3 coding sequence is TGTGCCAGCAGTCTCGCTAGCGGGAGAGGGGCCTACAATGAGCAGTTCTTC.

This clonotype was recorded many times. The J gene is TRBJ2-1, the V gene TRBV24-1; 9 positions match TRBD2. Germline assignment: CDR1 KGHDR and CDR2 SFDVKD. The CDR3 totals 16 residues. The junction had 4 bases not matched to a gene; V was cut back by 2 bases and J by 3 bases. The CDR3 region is CATSDSWTSDYNEQFF. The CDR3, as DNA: TGTGCCACCAGTGATTCTTGGACTAGCGACTACAATGAGCAGTTCTTC.

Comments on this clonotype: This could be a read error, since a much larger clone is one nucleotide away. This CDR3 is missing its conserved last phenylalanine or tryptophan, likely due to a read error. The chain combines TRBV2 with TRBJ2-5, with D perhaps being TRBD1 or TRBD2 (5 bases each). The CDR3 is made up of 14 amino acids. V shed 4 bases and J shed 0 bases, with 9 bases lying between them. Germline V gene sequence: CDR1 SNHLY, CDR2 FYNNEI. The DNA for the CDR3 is TGTGCCAGCAGTGTTGGGGGAAACCAAGAGACCCAGTACCTC. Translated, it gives CASSVGGNQETQYL.

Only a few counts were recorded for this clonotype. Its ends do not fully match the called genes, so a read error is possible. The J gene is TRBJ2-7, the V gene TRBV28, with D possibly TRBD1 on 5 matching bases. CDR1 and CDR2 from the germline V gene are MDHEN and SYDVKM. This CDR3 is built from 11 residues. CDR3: CALGAKDEQYF. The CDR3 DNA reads TGTGCCCTTGGGGCTAAAGACGAACAGTACTTC.

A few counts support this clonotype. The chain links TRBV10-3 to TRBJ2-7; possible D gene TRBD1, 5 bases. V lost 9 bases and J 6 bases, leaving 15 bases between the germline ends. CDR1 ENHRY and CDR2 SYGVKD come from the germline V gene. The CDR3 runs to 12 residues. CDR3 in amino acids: CAIARADSEQYF. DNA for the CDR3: TGTGCCATAGCACGAGCTGACAGCGAGCAGTACTTC.

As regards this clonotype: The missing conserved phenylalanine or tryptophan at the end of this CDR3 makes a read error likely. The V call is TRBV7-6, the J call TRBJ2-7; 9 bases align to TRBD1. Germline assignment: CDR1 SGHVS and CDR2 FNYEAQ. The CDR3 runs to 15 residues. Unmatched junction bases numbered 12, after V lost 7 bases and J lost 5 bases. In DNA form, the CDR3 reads TGTGCCAGCACCCGAACAGGGGGCGCATCTGACGAGCAGTACCTC. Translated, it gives CASTRTGGASDEQYL.